Following are 16 T cell receptor beta chains from one sample sequenced in a study of patients and donors after allogeneic stem cell transplantation. A single record per CDR3 protein comes from TCRdb applying MiXCR to the RT-PCR reads. The sample records around 150,000 distinct CDR3 sequences, about 30% being singletons. The sequenced sample was blood, either unsorted or a sorted T cell fraction (not recorded which). All receptors come from a human donor who was either an allogeneic HSCT recipient or a stem cell or donor lymphocyte infusion donor (not recorded which). It is not recorded whose cells these are; they may come from a transplant donor.

This clonotype came up a few times. J is TRBJ1-1 and V is TRBV12-3 or TRBV12-4; tentatively, D is TRBD1 (6 bases). The germline V and J ends were trimmed by 3 bases and 9 bases, with 11 bases remaining between them. The CDR3 is 12 residues long. In DNA form, the CDR3 reads TGTGCCAGCAGTTTCAGTGGGGGCCAAGCTTTCTTT. It yields the protein CASSFSGGQAFF.

The chain links TRBV6-5 to TRBJ2-1, with 13 bases lining up with TRBD2. The germline V gene has CDR1 MNHEY and CDR2 SVGAGI. The V gene end was trimmed by 4 bases and the J gene end by 9 bases; junction bases not matched to a gene: 9. The CDR3 is 16 residues long. The CDR3, as DNA: TGTGCCAGCAGTTTCCATGGACTAGCGGGAGTCGGTGAGCAGTTCTTC. Protein sequence: CASSFHGLAGVGEQFF.

This clonotype was observed many times. The J gene is TRBJ1-1, the V gene TRBV10-3; TRBD1 is a possible D gene (6 bases). Germline V CDR1 and CDR2: ENHRY, SYGVKD. Trimming removed 7 bases from V and 4 bases from J, with 22 bases in between. The CDR3 length is 16 residues. The DNA of the CDR3 is TGTGCCATCAACCCGACAGGCCGCAGTGGGGGCACTGAAGCTTTCTTT. This translates into CAINPTGRSGGTEAFF.

This clonotype was observed a handful of times. The rearrangement uses TRBV28 and TRBJ2-7; TRBD1 is a possible D gene (5 bases). There are 14 residues in the CDR3. V lost 7 bases and J 1 base, leaving 14 bases between the germline ends. CDR1 is MDHEN and CDR2 is SYDVKM in the germline V gene. CDR3 bases: TGTGCCAGCATGATATACAGGACGTCCTACGAGCAGTACTTC. Protein product: CASMIYRTSYEQYF.

V usage is TRBV12-3 or TRBV12-4 and J usage is TRBJ1-2; tentatively, D is TRBD1 (6 bases). The CDR3 sequence is 14 residues long. Trimming cost V 6 bases and J 4 bases, with 15 bases left between them. The CDR3 DNA reads as TGTGCCAGCAGGATACAGGGTATATTCTATGGCTACACCTTC. This translates into CASRIQGIFYGYTF.

This clonotype was counted ten times or more. The chain employs TRBV28 and TRBJ2-1; 10 bases are a match to TRBD1. The CDR3 length is 15 residues. Trimming at V came to 4 bases and at J to 7 bases, leaving 7 bases not matched to a gene. Germline-derived CDR1 and CDR2 are MDHEN and SYDVKM. In DNA, the CDR3 is TGTGCCAGCAGTTCCATGGGACAGGGGAAGAATGAGCAGTTCTTC. Its protein is CASSSMGQGKNEQFF.

This clonotype has just a few counts. The chain recombines TRBV7-9 with TRBJ2-5; tentative D call: TRBD2 (6 bases). This CDR3 has 14 amino acids. Germline CDR1 reads SEHNR; CDR2 reads FQNEAQ (reference sequence). V lost 3 bases to trimming and J lost 2 bases, with 10 bases between them. The CDR3 loop reads CASSLLGGQETQYF. The CDR3 nucleotides read TGTGCCAGCAGCTTGTTGGGGGGACAAGAGACCCAGTACTTC.

The V gene is TRBV29-1, the J gene TRBJ2-1; D remains ambiguous. The CDR3 is 13 amino acids. Per the germline V gene, CDR1 is SQVTM and CDR2 is ANQGSEA. V lost 6 bases and J lost 9, with 18 bases in between. The CDR3 region has the DNA TGCAGCGTCGTAGATGGGAACCTAGTTGAGCAGTTCTTC. Encoded protein: CSVVDGNLVEQFF.

This clonotype was counted a few times. The V and J genes are TRBV7-3 and TRBJ2-1, with 12 bases aligning to TRBD2. Germline values: CDR1 SGHTA, CDR2 FQGTGA. With V trimmed by 0 bases and J by 7 bases, 10 bases remained unmatched. This CDR3 has 18 amino acids. In nucleotides, the CDR3 is TGTGCCAGCAGCTTAACCGAAGGCGGGACTAGCGGGCGAAATGAGCAGTTCTTC. It is translated as CASSLTEGGTSGRNEQFF.

This chain connects TRBV19 to TRBJ2-5; tentative D call: TRBD2 (5 bases). This CDR3 is built from 16 residues. CDR1 is LNHDA, CDR2 SQIVND, per germline (reference sequence). V lost 7 bases, J lost 1 base, and 19 bases lay in between. The chain's CDR3 is CASTPCLGLIQETQYF. The CDR3 DNA reads TGTGCCAGTACCCCTTGCCTCGGACTTATCCAAGAGACCCAGTACTTC. Supplemented by reference TRBV19 and TRBJ2-5, the full variable domain reads DGGITQSPKYLFRKEGQNVTLSCEQNLNHDAMYWYRQDPGQGLRLIYYSQIVNDFQKGDIAEGYSVSREKKESFPLTVTSAQKNPTAFYLCASTPCLGLIQETQYFGPGTRLLVL.

This clonotype was observed a handful of times. The rearrangement links TRBV7-2 to TRBJ1-4; D not resolved. CDR1 is SGHTA and CDR2 is FQGNSA in the germline V gene. V was cut by 4 bases and J by 3 bases, with 6 bases left in between. CDR3 size: 13 residues. CDR3 in amino acids: CASSSFSNEKLFF. CDR3 bases: TGTGCCAGCAGCTCGTTCTCTAATGAAAAACTGTTTTTT.

The genes are TRBV29-1 and TRBJ2-1; 7 positions agree with TRBD2. The CDR3 length is 15 residues. Losses at the gene ends were 6 bases for V and 9 bases for J; bases not matched to a gene: 17. Germline V lookup: CDR1 SQVTM, CDR2 ANQGSEA. The CDR3 sequence is CSVDPETSPGGEQFF. Here the CDR3 DNA reads TGCAGCGTGGACCCTGAAACCTCCCCGGGAGGTGAGCAGTTCTTC.

This clonotype has more than one count but fewer than ten. This chain joins TRBV12-3 or TRBV12-4 and TRBJ2-1, with D hard to call. CDR3 length equals 10 residues. V lost 8 bases and J 7 bases, leaving 6 bases between the germline ends. Written as DNA, the CDR3 is TGTGCCAGCGCCAAAAATGAGCAGTTCTTC. Amino acid sequence: CASAKNEQFF.

This clonotype was picked up a small number of times. V usage is TRBV28 and J usage is TRBJ2-3; no clear D. There are 12 residues in the CDR3. Trimming pared 5 bases from V and 9 bases from J, leaving 12 bases between. CDR1 is MDHEN, CDR2 SYDVKM, per germline. CDR3 DNA: TGTGCCAGCAGTGCAAGTCGCCGGACGCAGTATTTT. Translating gives CASSASRRTQYF. Full variable domain (missing parts from reference TRBV28 and TRBJ2-3): DVKVTQSSRYLVKRTGEKVFLECVQDMDHENMFWYRQDPGLGLRLIYFSYDVKMKEKGDIPEGYSVSREKKERFSLILESASTNQTSMYLCASSASRRTQYFGPGTRLTVL.

The V and J genes are TRBV20-1 and TRBJ2-7; 7 bases map to TRBD2. The V gene's germline CDR1 is DFQATT and CDR2 SNEGSKA (reference sequence). The junction had 17 bases not matched to a gene; V was cut back by 2 bases and J by 4 bases. This CDR3 comprises 17 residues. The CDR3: CSARWVRVTSKYYEQYF. The DNA for the CDR3 is TGCAGTGCTAGATGGGTTAGAGTGACTAGCAAGTATTACGAGCAGTACTTC.

This clonotype occurred a few times. CDR3 residues: CAWSVAGSGDTQYF. CDR3 sequence (DNA): TGTGCCTGGAGTGTCGCCGGGAGCGGGGATACGCAGTATTTT. J is TRBJ2-3 and V is TRBV30; D might be TRBD2 (6 bases). CDR1 is GTSNPN, CDR2 SVGIG, per germline (reference sequence). The ends were cut back, 0 bases at V and 6 bases at J, with 13 bases in the middle. This CDR3 region has 14 residues. Complete variable domain (other parts from reference TRBV30 and TRBJ2-3): SQTIHQWPATLVQPVGSPLSLECTVEGTSNPNLYWYRQAAGRGLQLLFYSVGIGQISSEVPQNLSASRPQDRQFILSSKKLLLSDSGFYLCAWSVAGSGDTQYFGPGTRLTVL.